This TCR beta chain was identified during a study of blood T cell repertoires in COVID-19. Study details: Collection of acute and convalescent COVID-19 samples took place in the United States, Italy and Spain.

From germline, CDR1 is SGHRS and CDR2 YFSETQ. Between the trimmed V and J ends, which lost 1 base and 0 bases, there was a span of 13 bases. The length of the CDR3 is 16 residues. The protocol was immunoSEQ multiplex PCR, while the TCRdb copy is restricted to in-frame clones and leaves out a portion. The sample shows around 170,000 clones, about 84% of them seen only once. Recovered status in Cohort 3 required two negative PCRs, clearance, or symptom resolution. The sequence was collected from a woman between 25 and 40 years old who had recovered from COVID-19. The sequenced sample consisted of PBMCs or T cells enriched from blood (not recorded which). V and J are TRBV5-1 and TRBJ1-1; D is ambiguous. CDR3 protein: CASSLKSPDLNTEAFF. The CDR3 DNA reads TGCGCCAGCAGCTTGAAGTCCCCGGACTTGAACACTGAAGCTTTCTTT.